The source of this T cell receptor (beta chain) is a study of beta chain features in type 1 diabetes. cDNA synthesis used the whole RNA isolate, giving expressed TCRB sequences. Some clones are missing from TCRdb's copy, which holds only in-frame ones; the method was immunoSEQ multiplex PCR. Altogether approximately 170,000 clones are present, just over 9% being singletons, with the ten largest covering over 2%. This clone was observed a single time. What it recognizes is unknown. Germline CDR1 SGHDN, CDR2 FVKESK. With 6 bases removed from V and 6 bases from J, the gap between germline ends came to 21 bases. The CDR3 loop spans 16 amino acids. Study-wide findings and caveats: Cells that show high TCR expression could be over-represented by cDNA sequencing. Whether HLA type affects TCRB rearrangement stayed undetermined in the present work. Naive, central memory and regulatory TCRB repertoires appeared more similar among patients than healthy donors.

The chain has TRBV14 and TRBJ2-1, with a tentative D call TRBD2 (6 bases). The TCR comes from a woman aged 18 to 35 in good health. The material sequenced was central memory CD4+ T cells from blood. Written as DNA, the CDR3 is TGTGCCAGCAGAGAAGGCCCCCGGGGGTTCTCCAATGAGCAGTTCTTC. It codes for CASREGPRGFSNEQFF.